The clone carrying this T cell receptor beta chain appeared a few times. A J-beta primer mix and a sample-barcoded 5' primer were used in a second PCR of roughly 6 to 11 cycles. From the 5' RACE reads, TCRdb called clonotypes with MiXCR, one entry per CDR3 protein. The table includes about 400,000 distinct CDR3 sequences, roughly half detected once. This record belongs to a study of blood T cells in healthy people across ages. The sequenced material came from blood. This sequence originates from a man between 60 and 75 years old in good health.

The CDR3 bases are TGCGCCAGCAGCTCTAGCGGGACTCACAATGAGCAGTTCTTC. It codes for CASSSSGTHNEQFF. The chain couples TRBV5-1 to TRBJ2-1; 9 nucleotides match TRBD2. The length of the CDR3 is 14 residues. Germline V gene lookup returns CDR1 SGHRS and CDR2 YFSETQ. V lost 3 bases and J lost 5; bases outside the gene matches: 3. Variable domain in full (rest from reference TRBV5-1 and TRBJ2-1): KAGVTQTPRYLIKTRGQQVTLSCSPISGHRSVSWYQQTPGQGLQFLFEYFSETQRNKGNFPGRFSGRQFSNSRSEMNVSTLELGDSALYLCASSSSGTHNEQFFGPGTRLTVL.